The following is a T cell receptor beta chain sequence with its context. Different DNA sequences within this sample yield the same CDR3. This entry is derived from a study of blood T cell repertoires in COVID-19. From germline, CDR1 is SEHNR and CDR2 FQNEAQ (reference sequence). V was cut by 2 bases and J by 0 bases, with 5 bases left in between. The CDR3 runs 14 residues. Only in-frame clones appear in the TCRdb table, and some are missing; sequencing was by immunoSEQ multiplex PCR. The table records fewer than 250,000 clones, less than 90% of them present only once. Source material: peripheral blood. The source of this sequence is a woman older than 75 with COVID-19, enrolled during active disease. V and J are TRBV7-9 and TRBJ2-1; no clear D gene. The DNA for the CDR3 is TGTGCCAGCAGCTTAAGCTCCTCCTACAATGAGCAGTTCTTC. It is translated as CASSLSSSYNEQFF.